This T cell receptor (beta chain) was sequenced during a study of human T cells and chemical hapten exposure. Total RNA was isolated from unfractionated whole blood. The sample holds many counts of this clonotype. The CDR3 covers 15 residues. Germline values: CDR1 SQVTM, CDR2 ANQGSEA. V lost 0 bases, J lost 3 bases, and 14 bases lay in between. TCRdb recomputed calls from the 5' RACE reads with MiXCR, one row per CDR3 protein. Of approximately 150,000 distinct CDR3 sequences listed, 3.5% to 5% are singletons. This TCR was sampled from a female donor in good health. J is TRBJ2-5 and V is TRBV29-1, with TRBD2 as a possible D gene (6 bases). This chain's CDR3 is CSVEDSAGNEETQYF. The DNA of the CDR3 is TGCAGCGTTGAAGATTCGGCGGGGAACGAAGAGACCCAGTACTTC. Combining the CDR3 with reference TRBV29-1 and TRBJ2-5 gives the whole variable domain SAVISQKPSRDICQRGTSLTIQCQVDSQVTMMFWYRQQPGQSLTLIATANQGSEATYESGFVIDKFPISRPNLTFSTLTVSNMSPEDSSIYLCSVEDSAGNEETQYFGPGTRLLVL.